The source of this TCR beta chain is a study of blood T cell repertoires in COVID-19. Overall study: COVID-19 samples from acute and convalescent phases originated in the United States, Italy and Spain. Nucleic acid was either cDNA or gDNA, and it came from T cells, B-cell-depleted T cells, or PBMCs.

Germline V lookup: CDR1 SGHTA, CDR2 FQGNSA. V was pared by 2 bases and J by 6 bases, with 7 bases of the junction left unmatched. The CDR3 covers 16 residues. Under the authors' procedure: Nucleated cell number was recorded as an estimate derived from reference gene primer amplification. Here immunoSEQ multiplex PCR was the method, and the copy in TCRdb shows in-frame clones only, minus some. That table is the source of V, J and clone size, and D and trimming were worked out from the DNA. In the table there are more than 95,000 clones, 83% of which are singletons. The sample comprised peripheral blood. The clonotype originates from an elderly man with active or convalescent COVID-19. The chain has TRBV7-2 and TRBJ2-3, with 11 bases that match TRBD2. CDR3: CASSLTSGGGDDTQYF. The CDR3 DNA reads as TGTGCCAGCAGCTTAACTAGCGGGGGAGGTGATGATACGCAGTATTTT. Using reference TRBV7-2 and TRBJ2-3 for the parts outside the CDR3, the full variable domain is GAGVSQSPSNKVTEKGKDVELRCDPISGHTALYWYRQSLGQGLEFLIYFQGNSAPDKSGLPSDRFSAERTGGSVSTLTIQRTQQEDSAVYLCASSLTSGGGDDTQYFGPGTRLTVL.